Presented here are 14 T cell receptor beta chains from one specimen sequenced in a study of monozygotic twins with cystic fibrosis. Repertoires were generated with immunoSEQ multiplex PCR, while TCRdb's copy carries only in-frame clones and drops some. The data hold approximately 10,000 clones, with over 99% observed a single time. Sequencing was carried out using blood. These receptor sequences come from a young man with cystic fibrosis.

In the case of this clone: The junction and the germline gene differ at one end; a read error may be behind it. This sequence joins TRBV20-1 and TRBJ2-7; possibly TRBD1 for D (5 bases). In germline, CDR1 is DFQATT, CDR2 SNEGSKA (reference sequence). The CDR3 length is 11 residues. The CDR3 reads CSARTPGYETF. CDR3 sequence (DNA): TGCAGTGCTAGAACCCCAGGGTACGAAACCTTC.

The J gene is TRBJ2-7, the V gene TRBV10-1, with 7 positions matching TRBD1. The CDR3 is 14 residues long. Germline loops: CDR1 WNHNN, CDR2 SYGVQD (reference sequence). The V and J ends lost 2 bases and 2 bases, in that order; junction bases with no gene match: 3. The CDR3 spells CASSERQGTYEQYF. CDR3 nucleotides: TGCGCCAGCAGTGAGCGACAGGGCACCTACGAGCAGTACTTC.

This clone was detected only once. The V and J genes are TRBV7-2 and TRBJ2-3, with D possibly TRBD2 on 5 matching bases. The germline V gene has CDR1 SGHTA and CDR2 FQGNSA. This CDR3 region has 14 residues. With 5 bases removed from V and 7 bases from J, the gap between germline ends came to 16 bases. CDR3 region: CASSPTRAFNTQYF. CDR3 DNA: TGTGCCAGCAGCCCTACTAGGGCCTTTAATACGCAGTATTTT.

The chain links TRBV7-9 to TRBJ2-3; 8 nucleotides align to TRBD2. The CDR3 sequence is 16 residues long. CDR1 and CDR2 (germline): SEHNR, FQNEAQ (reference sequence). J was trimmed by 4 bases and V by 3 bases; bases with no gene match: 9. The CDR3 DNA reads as TGTGCCAGCAGCTTCGAGGGGATAGCGGGATCAGATACGCAGTATTTT. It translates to CASSFEGIAGSDTQYF.

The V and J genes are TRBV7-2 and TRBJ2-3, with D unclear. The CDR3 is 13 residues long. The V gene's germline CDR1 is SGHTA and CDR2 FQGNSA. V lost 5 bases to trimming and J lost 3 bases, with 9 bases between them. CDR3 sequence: CASSTDWTDTQYF. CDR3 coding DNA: TGTGCCAGCAGCACTGACTGGACAGATACGCAGTATTTT.

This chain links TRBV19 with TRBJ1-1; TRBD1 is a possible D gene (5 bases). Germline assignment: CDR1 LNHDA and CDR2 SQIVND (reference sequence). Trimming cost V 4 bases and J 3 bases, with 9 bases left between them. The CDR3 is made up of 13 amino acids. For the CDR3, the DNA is TGTGCCAGTAGTACCAGACAGTACACTGAAGCTTTCTTT. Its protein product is CASSTRQYTEAFF.

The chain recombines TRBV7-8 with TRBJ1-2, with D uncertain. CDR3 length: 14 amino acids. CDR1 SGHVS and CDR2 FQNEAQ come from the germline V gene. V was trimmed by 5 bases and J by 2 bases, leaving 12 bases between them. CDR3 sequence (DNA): TGTGCCAGCAGCGCCGGTTTACGGAACTATGGCTACACCTTC. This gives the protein CASSAGLRNYGYTF. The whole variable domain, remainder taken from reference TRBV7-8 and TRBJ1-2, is GAGVSQSPRYKVAKRGQDVALRCDPISGHVSLFWYQQALGQGPEFLTYFQNEAQLDKSGLPSDRFFAERPEGSVSTLKIQRTQQEDSAVYLCASSAGLRNYGYTFGSGTRLTVV.

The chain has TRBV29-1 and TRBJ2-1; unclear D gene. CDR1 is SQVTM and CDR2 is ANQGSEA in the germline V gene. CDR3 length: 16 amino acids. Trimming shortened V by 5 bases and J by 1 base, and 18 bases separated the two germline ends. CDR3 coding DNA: TGCAGCGTTCTAGAATCCTTGGTGGATTCCTACAATGAGCAGTTCTTC. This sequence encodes CSVLESLVDSYNEQFF.

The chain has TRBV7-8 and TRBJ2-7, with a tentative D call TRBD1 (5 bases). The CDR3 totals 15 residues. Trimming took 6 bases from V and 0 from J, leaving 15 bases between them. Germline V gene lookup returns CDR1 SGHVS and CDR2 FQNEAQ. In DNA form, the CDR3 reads TGTGCCAGCAGAGCCAAACAGGCGCCCTCCTACGAGCAGTACTTC. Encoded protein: CASRAKQAPSYEQYF.

The CDR3 sequence is CASSLSADPNTEAFF. The CDR3 DNA follows: TGTGCCAGCAGCTTATCCGCAGACCCGAACACTGAAGCTTTCTTT. The J gene is TRBJ1-1, the V gene TRBV7-9, with D hard to call. The germline V and J ends were trimmed by 2 bases and 1 base, with 11 bases remaining between them. The CDR3 consists of 15 residues. CDR1 and CDR2 from the germline V gene are SEHNR and FQNEAQ (reference sequence).

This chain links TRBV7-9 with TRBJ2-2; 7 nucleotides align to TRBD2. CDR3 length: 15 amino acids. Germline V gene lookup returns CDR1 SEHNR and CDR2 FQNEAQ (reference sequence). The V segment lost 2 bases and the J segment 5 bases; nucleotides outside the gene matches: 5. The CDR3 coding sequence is TGTGCCAGCAGCTTAAGCCAGGGAGGGACCGGGGAGCTGTTTTTT. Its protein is CASSLSQGGTGELFF.

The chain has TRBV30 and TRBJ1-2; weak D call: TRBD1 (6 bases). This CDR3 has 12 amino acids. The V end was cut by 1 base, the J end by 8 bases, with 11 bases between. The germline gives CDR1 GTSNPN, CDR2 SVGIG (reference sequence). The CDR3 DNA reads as TGTGCCTGGAGTGGTCGGGACAAAGGCTACACCTTC. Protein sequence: CAWSGRDKGYTF.

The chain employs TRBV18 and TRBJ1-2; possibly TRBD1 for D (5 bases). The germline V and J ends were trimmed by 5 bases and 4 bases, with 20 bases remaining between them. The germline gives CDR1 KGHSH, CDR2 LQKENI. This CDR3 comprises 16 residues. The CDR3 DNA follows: TGTGCCAGCTCAGTCCCCGGGACGCCGAGCCGCTATGGCTACACCTTC. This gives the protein CASSVPGTPSRYGYTF.

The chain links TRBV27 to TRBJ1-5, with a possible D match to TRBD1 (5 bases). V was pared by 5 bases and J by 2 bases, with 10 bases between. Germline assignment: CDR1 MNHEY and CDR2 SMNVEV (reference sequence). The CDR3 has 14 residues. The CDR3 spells CASSPWDGNQPQHF. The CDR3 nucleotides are TGTGCCAGCAGTCCGTGGGACGGCAATCAGCCCCAGCATTTT.